This TCR beta chain appears in the sequencing data of a study of shared clonotypes between healthy human individuals. The method was immunoSEQ multiplex PCR; TCRdb's version includes in-frame clones alone and lacks a portion of them. The sample has 2 million to 2.5 million clones; roughly 93% are singletons. The CDR3 length is 13 residues. Unmatched junction bases numbered 6, after V lost 7 bases and J lost 4 bases. Germline CDR1 and CDR2: LNHDA and SQIVND (reference sequence). This clone was seen only once. Its antigen is still unknown. Whole-study results and caveats: Only blood underwent sampling, and tissue repertoires likely differ. Generally, estimated richness proved larger in naive subsets than it did in memory subsets.

The rearrangement joins TRBV19 to TRBJ1-2; TRBD1 agrees at 7 bases. Sequenced: naive CD4+ T cells from PBMCs. The subset denotes: CD45RA+ positively selected. The TCR sequence derives from a young man in good health. Some clones in this sample may be carry-over from other donors' samples. CDR3 sequence (DNA): TGTGCCAGTAATCAACAGGGGACCTATGGCTACACCTTC. Its protein product is CASNQQGTYGYTF.